The sample holds one count of the clone carrying this T cell receptor beta chain. What it binds is not known. The CDR3 totals 15 residues. J lost 0 bases, V lost 6 bases, and 4 bases had no gene match. CDR1 SEHNR and CDR2 FQNEAQ come from the germline V gene (reference sequence). This sample was taken from a study of T cell responses to AZD1222 COVID-19 vaccine. The repertoire was sequenced with immunoSEQ multiplex PCR; TCRdb's copy has only in-frame clones and lacks some. The sample lists around 140,000 clones, 93% occurring once. Study results and caveats: Possibly, clonal diversity was underestimated; donors were largely white British and included more females. Repertoires were sampled only after the peak T cell response. Increases in Spike-specific TCR breadth and depth were seen after two AZD1222 doses.

V usage is TRBV7-9 and J usage is TRBJ2-1, with TRBD2 identical over 8 bases. The sequenced sample was peripheral blood, obtained on day 0 of AZD1222 vaccination. This receptor was taken from an adult in good health. The CDR3, as DNA: TGTGCCAGCAGGCTAGGACTAGCCTCCTACAATGAGCAGTTCTTC. Amino acid sequence: CASRLGLASYNEQFF.